Below are 4 T cell receptor beta chains sequenced from a single sample in a study of response to subunit inactivated influenza vaccine. Each CDR3 protein gets one entry after TCRdb re-called the RT-PCR reads with MiXCR. The data contain about 500,000 distinct CDR3 sequences, 16% of them seen just once; the ten biggest clones take up over 2.5%. This specimen was CD4+ T cells sorted from PBMCs, taken 23 months after vaccination. These receptors originate from a man aged 50 to 69 who received an inactivated influenza vaccine.

This clonotype was observed at least ten times. The chain couples TRBV20-1 to TRBJ2-5; perhaps D is TRBD1 or TRBD2 (6 bases each). V was shortened by 4 bases and J by 4 bases, with 13 bases between the two germline ends. Germline assignment: CDR1 DFQATT and CDR2 SNEGSKA (reference sequence). The CDR3 consists of 13 residues. This CDR3 is CSATGALLETQYF. CDR3 DNA sequence: TGCAGTGCTACGGGGGCGCTTCTAGAGACCCAGTACTTC.

In regard to this clonotype: At one end, the junction sequence differs from germline, possibly due to a read error. The rearrangement joins TRBV20-1 to TRBJ2-1, with 7 nucleotides matching TRBD2. The CDR3 contains 15 residues. Germline-derived CDR1 and CDR2 are DFQATT and SNEGSKA (reference sequence). The CDR3 here is CSARDLAGDYNEQFF. CDR3 DNA sequence: TGCAGCGCTAGAGACCTTGCGGGGGATTACAATGAGCAGTTCTTC.

This clonotype was observed many times. The chain employs TRBV10-3 and TRBJ2-5, with 8 bases that match TRBD2. Per germline, CDR1 ENHRY and CDR2 SYGVKD. After removal of 5 bases from V and 2 bases from J, the junction contained 1 base not matched to a gene. This CDR3 region has 13 residues. The CDR3 DNA follows: TGTGCCATCAGTAGCGGGGGACAAGAGACCCAGTACTTC. It specifies CAISSGGQETQYF.

The chain joins TRBV28 to TRBJ2-1; D might be TRBD1 or TRBD2, each matching 5 bases. CDR3 length: 14 residues. Deletions cut 5 bases from V and 9 bases from J, with 17 bases between. The germline V gene encodes CDR1 MDHEN and CDR2 SYDVKM. Here the CDR3 reads CASSPPGTPAEQFF. CDR3 nucleotides: TGTGCCAGCAGTCCCCCCGGGACGCCGGCTGAGCAGTTCTTC.